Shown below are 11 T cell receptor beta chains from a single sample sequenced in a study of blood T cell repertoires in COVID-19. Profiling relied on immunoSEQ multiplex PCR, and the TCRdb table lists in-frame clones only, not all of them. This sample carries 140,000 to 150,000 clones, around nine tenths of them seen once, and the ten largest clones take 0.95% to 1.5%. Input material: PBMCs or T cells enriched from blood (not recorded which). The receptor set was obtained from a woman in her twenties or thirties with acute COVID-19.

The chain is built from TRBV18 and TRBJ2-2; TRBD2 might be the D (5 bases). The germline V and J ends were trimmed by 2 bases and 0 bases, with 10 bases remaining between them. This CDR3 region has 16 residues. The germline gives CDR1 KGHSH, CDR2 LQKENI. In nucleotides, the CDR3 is TGTGCCAGCTCACCAGAGTTAGCGACGAACACCGGGGAGCTGTTTTTT. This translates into CASSPELATNTGELFF.

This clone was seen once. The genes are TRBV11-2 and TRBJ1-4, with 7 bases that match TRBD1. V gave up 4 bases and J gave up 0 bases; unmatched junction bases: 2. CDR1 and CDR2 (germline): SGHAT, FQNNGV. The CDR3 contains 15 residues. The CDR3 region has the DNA TGTGCCAGCAGCTCTCAGGGGGCAACTAATGAAAAACTGTTTTTT. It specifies CASSSQGATNEKLFF.

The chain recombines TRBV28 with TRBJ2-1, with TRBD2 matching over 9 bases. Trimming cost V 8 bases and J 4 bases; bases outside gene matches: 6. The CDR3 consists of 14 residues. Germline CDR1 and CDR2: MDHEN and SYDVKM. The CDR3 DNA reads TGTGCCAGCCTCCCTAGCGGGATGTACAATGAGCAGTTCTTC. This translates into CASLPSGMYNEQFF.

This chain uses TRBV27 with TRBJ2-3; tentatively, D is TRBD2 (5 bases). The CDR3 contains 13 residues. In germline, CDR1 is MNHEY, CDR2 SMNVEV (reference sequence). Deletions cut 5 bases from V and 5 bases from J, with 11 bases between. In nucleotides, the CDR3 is TGTGCCAGCAGTCCGAGGGAAGGAGATACGCAGTATTTT. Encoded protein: CASSPREGDTQYF.

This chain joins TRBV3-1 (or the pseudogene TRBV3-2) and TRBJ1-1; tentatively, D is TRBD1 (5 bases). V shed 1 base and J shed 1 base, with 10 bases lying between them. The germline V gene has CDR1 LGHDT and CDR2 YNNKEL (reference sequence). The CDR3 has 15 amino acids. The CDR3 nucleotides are TGTGCCAGCAGCCAAGCCCAGGGCTGGAACACTGAAGCTTTCTTT. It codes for CASSQAQGWNTEAFF.

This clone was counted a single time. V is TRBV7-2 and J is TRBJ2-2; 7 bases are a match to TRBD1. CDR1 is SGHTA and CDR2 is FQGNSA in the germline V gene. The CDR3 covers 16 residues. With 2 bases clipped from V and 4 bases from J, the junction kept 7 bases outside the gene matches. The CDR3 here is CASSLPQGQLTGELFF. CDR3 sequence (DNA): TGTGCCAGCAGCTTACCACAGGGACAGCTCACCGGGGAGCTGTTTTTT.

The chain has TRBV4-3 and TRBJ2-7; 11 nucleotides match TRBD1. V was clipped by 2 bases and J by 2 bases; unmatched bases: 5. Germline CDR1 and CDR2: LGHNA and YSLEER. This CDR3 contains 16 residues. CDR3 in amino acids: CASSQQPGQGAYEQYF. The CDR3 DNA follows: TGCGCCAGCAGCCAACAACCGGGACAGGGGGCCTACGAGCAGTACTTC.

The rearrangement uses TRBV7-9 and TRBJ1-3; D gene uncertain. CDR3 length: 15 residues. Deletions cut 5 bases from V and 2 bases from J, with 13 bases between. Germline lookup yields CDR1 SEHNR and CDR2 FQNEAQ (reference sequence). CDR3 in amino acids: CASSPPNSAGNTIYF. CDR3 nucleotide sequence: TGTGCCAGCAGCCCGCCCAATTCAGCTGGAAACACCATATATTTT.

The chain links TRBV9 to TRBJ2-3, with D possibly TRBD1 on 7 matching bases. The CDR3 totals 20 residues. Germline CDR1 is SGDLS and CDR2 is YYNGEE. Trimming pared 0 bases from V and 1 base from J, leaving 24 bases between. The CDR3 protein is CASSVGTGVLSGVGTDTQYF. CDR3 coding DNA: TGTGCCAGCAGCGTAGGAACAGGGGTACTATCGGGAGTCGGCACAGATACGCAGTATTTT.

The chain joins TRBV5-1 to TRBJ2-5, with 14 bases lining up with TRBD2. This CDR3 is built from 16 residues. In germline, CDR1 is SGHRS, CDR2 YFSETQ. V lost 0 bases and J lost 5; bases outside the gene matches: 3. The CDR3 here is CASSLEGLAGVETQYF. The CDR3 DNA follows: TGCGCCAGCAGCTTGGAGGGACTAGCGGGAGTGGAGACCCAGTACTTC.

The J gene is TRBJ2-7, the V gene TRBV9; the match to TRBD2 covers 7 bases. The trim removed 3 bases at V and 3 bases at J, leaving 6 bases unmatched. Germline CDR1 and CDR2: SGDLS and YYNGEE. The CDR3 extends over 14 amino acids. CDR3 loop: CASSASGDYYEQYF. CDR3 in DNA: TGTGCCAGCAGCGCGAGCGGGGACTACTACGAGCAGTACTTC.